The rows below give T cell receptor beta chains drawn from one sample of a study of blood T cell repertoires in COVID-19. Sequencing was performed with immunoSEQ multiplex PCR; in TCRdb, only in-frame clones are kept and a portion is missing. Of about 120,000 clones listed, 60% to 85% are singletons. The specimen sequenced was peripheral blood. Receptors originate from a man in his 70s with acute or convalescent COVID-19. Each CDR3 is given without its conserved first and last residue.

v_gene: TRBV5-1; j_gene: TRBJ2-7; CDR3aa: ASSGTNNYEQY
v_gene: TRBV11-3; j_gene: TRBJ1-4; CDR3aa: ASSPRWDSEKLF
v_gene: TRBV19; j_gene: TRBJ2-5; CDR3aa: ASSPGTSYKTQY
v_gene: TRBV3-1/TRBV3-2; j_gene: TRBJ2-5; CDR3aa: ASSPSGAGGGETQY
v_gene: TRBV6-5; j_gene: TRBJ1-5; CDR3aa: ASSYGQGYQPQH
v_gene: TRBV18; j_gene: TRBJ2-3; CDR3aa: ASSPRKAGGPADTQY
v_gene: TRBV3-1/TRBV3-2; j_gene: TRBJ1-6; CDR3aa: ASSHPTGWDSPLH
v_gene: TRBV5-6; j_gene: TRBJ2-7; CDR3aa: ASRRNRGPSYEQY
v_gene: TRBV5-1; j_gene: TRBJ2-2; CDR3aa: ASLPTAGDGELF
v_gene: TRBV6-2/TRBV6-3; j_gene: TRBJ1-5; CDR3aa: ASSDHRVGNQPQH
v_gene: TRBV9; j_gene: TRBJ1-2; CDR3aa: ASSLQGFTNYGYT
v_gene: TRBV2; j_gene: TRBJ2-6; CDR3aa: ASSVLSGANVLT
v_gene: TRBV6-2/TRBV6-3; j_gene: TRBJ2-5; CDR3aa: ASSNQGQQETQY
v_gene: TRBV19; j_gene: TRBJ1-5; CDR3aa: ASTQNYGSNQPQH
v_gene: TRBV6-5; j_gene: TRBJ1-2; CDR3aa: ASSYSGTGDYGYT
v_gene: TRBV7-3; j_gene: TRBJ2-3; CDR3aa: ASSVSGGAIDTQY
v_gene: TRBV4-3; j_gene: TRBJ1-3; CDR3aa: ASSQAQGGAGNTIY
v_gene: TRBV7-8; j_gene: TRBJ2-5; CDR3aa: ASSFDERRGEETQY
v_gene: TRBV5-1; j_gene: TRBJ1-1; CDR3aa: ASSFTGMNTEAF
v_gene: TRBV4-2; j_gene: TRBJ1-6; CDR3aa: ASSQGTAYNSPLH
v_gene: TRBV7-2; j_gene: TRBJ1-2; CDR3aa: ASSLASGNYGYT
v_gene: TRBV19; j_gene: TRBJ2-1; CDR3aa: ASSIHRSSYNEQF